This TCR beta chain was documented in a study of glioma-infiltrating T cells. There are many counts of this clonotype. What it recognizes is unknown. Study-wide points: Gliomas, especially low-grade, showed above-expected tissue-blood divergence; non-neoplastic patients showed below.

The CDR3 length is 14 residues. The germline V and J ends were trimmed by 8 bases and 0 bases, with 11 bases remaining between them. Germline assignment: CDR1 MNHEY and CDR2 SMNVEV (reference sequence). The iRepertoire nested amplicon-rescue multiplex PCR amplified TCR alpha and beta CDR3s from RNA. Tissue mRNA or PBMC total RNA, 100-400 ng, went into one-step reverse transcription and amplification. TCRdb called the multiplex PCR reads again in MiXCR, with one record for every CDR3 protein. Counted here are around 350,000 distinct CDR3 sequences, roughly two fifths occurring once; the ten biggest clones make up about 11%.

The chain joins TRBV27 to TRBJ2-1; either TRBD1 or TRBD2 may fit D (5 bases each). The source material was glioma tissue, nonneoplastic brain tissue, or PBMCs (not recorded which). This TCR came from a human donor with low-grade glioma or glioblastoma, undergoing nonglioma brain surgery, or in good health (not recorded which). CDR3 DNA sequence: TGTGCCAGCGCCAAGGGGAGCTCCTACAATGAGCAGTTCTTC. It is translated as CASAKGSSYNEQFF.